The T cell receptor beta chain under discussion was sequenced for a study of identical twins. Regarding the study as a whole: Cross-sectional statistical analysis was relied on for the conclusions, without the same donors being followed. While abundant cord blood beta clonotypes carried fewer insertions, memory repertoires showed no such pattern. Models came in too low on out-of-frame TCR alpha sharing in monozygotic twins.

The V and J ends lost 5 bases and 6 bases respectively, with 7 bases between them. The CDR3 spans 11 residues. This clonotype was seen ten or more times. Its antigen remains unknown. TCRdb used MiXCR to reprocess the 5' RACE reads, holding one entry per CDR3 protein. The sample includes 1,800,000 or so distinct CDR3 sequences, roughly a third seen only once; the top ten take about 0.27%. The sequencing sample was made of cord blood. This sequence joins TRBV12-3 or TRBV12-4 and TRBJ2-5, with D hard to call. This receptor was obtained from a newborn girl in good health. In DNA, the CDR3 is TGTGCCAGCAGTGATCTGAAGACCCAGTACTTC. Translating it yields CASSDLKTQYF.